This TCR beta chain was captured by sequencing in a study of T cell responses to AZD1222 COVID-19 vaccine. As concerns this clone: Its antigen is as yet unknown.

V lost 5 bases and J lost 1, with 13 bases in between. The germline gives CDR1 MNHEY, CDR2 SVGAGI. There are 15 residues in the CDR3. Findings of the study overall: Clonal diversity may have been underestimated in mostly white British donors. Regions 160-218 and 743-854 held dominance among vaccine-associated CD4 TCRs, which spanned spike.

Method: immunoSEQ multiplex PCR; TCRdb's copy keeps in-frame clones and lacks some. This table has under 150,000 clones, around nine tenths appearing once. The receptor comes from an adult in good health. V usage is TRBV6-5 and J usage is TRBJ2-3; TRBD1 might be the D (5 bases). This sample comprised peripheral blood, obtained on day 0 of MenACWY control vaccination. The CDR3 bases are TGTGCCAGCAGTATACAGGTCCACCGCACAGATACGCAGTATTTT. Its protein product is CASSIQVHRTDTQYF.